This T cell receptor beta chain was identified during a study of response to subunit inactivated influenza vaccine. This clonotype turned up a few times. It is unclear where the CDR3 begins or ends on the DNA, so no DNA is shown, and the CDR3 is as TCRdb lists it. Ends included, the CDR3 has 17 residues. Germline V gene sequence: CDR1 LGHNA, CDR2 YSLEER. TCRdb ran MiXCR on the RT-PCR reads and lists one entry per CDR3 protein. The sample carries some 300,000 distinct CDR3 sequences, approximately 20% recorded once. The chain employs TRBV4-3 and TRBJ1-4. This TCR was sampled from a man in his fifties or sixties who received an inactivated influenza vaccine. The material was PBMCs from blood, obtained approximately 20 months after vaccination. The chain's CDR3 is CASSQGGQGANEKLFFF.